This T cell receptor beta chain was recovered during a study of T-cell reconstitution after alpha-beta-depleted transplantation in children. During its preparation, the TCRbeta library received unique molecular identifiers. TCRdb redid the calling of the PCR reads with MiXCR, one entry per CDR3 protein. The repertoire holds some 460,000 distinct CDR3 sequences, about a sixth seen once, with roughly 29% in the top ten. Study results and limitations: T-cell counts and diversity at one year post-transplant came mainly from newly produced T cells. Expanded clones from the graft, numbering several hundred, reportedly supplied alpha-beta T cells about two months after transplant.

This clonotype was recorded a few times. The target antigen is unknown. V shed 3 bases, J shed 5 bases, and the junction held 5 bases outside the gene matches. The CDR3 consists of 13 residues. Germline V lookup: CDR1 GTSNPN, CDR2 SVGIG (reference sequence). Here the sequenced sample was PBMCs, mostly from graft donor cells, taken 360 days after TCRalphabeta/CD19-depleted stem cell transplant. This clonotype was sampled from a boy under three years old who had a stem cell transplant for Wiskott-Aldrich syndrome, so the T cells may come from the graft donor. This rearrangement joins TRBV30 to TRBJ2-5; 8 nucleotides match TRBD1. For the CDR3, the DNA is TGTGCCTGGAGCAGGGGGCTTCGGGAGACCCAGTACTTC. It codes for CAWSRGLRETQYF.